The TCR beta chain described here comes from a study of CD8 T cells in Susac syndrome. Study-level findings and limits: The study recognized that its TCR sequencing and HLA analysis covered a relatively small number of individuals.

About this clonotype itself: What it binds is unknown.

Multiple sclerosis controls were treatment-naive patients with stable or active relapsing-remitting disease. The TEMRA cells underwent FACS enrichment, while the CD8+ and CD4+ T cells underwent negative isolation. V shed 0 bases and J shed 0 bases, with 6 bases lying between them. The CDR3 loop spans 15 amino acids. The germline gives CDR1 SGHAT, CDR2 FQDESV (reference sequence). Random hexamers were used to reverse transcribe the RNA input (0.5 to 1 ug). An immunoSEQ multiplex PCR amplified TCR beta CDR3 over 54 Vbeta and 13 Jbeta. MiXCR was run by TCRdb on the immunoSEQ multiplex PCR reads, yielding one entry per CDR3 protein. Of about 130,000 distinct CDR3 sequences listed, 94% were seen once; the top ten hold 0.1% to 0.15%.

The rearrangement links TRBV11-1 to TRBJ2-4; D unresolved. The sequence came from a human donor with multiple sclerosis. The sample was CD4+ T cells from PBMCs. This CDR3 reads CASSLAPLAKNIQYF. CDR3 coding DNA: TGTGCCAGCAGCTTAGCGCCCCTAGCCAAAAACATTCAGTACTTC.